Reported below is one T cell receptor beta chain. The antigen is not known. This record comes from a study of shared clonotypes between healthy human individuals. Findings and limits, study-wide: Clonotypes which were not shared had lower generation probabilities than clonotypes that all four donors shared.

Selected positively for CCR7 and CD45RO-negative, naive CD8 cells excluded terminally differentiated effector memory CD45RA+ cells. The V and J ends lost 3 bases and 5 bases respectively, with 8 bases between them. The CDR3 loop spans 12 amino acids. Germline V gene sequence: CDR1 SQVTM, CDR2 ANQGSEA. Original analysis: ImmunoSEQ gave junction-only sequences without quality scores, so filtering differed. Repertoires were generated with immunoSEQ multiplex PCR, while TCRdb's copy carries only in-frame clones and drops some. The DNA gave D and trimming, while V, J and clone size come from that table. The sample contains 1.5 million to 2.5 million clones, approximately 94% of which appear only once.

The chain recombines TRBV29-1 with TRBJ2-1, with a tentative D call TRBD2 (6 bases). The material sequenced was naive CD8+ T cells sorted from blood. The receptor comes from a man younger than 35 in good health. The CDR3 reads CSVEGLDNEQFF. For the CDR3, the DNA is TGCAGCGTTGAGGGACTCGACAATGAGCAGTTCTTC.